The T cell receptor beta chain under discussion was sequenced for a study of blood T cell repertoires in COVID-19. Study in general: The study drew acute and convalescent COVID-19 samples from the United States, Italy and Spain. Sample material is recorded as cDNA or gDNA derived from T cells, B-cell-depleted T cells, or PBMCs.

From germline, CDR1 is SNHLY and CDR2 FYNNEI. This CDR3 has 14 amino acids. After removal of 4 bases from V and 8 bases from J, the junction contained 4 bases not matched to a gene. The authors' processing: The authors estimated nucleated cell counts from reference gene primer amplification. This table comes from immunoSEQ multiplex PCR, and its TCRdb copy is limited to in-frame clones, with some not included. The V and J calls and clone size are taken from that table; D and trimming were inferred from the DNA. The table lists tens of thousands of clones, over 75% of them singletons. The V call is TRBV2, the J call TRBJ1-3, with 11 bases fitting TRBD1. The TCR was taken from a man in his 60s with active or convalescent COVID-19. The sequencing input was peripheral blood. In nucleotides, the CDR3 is TGTGCCAGCAGTGGGACAGGGGGCTCACACACCATATATTTT. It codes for CASSGTGGSHTIYF.